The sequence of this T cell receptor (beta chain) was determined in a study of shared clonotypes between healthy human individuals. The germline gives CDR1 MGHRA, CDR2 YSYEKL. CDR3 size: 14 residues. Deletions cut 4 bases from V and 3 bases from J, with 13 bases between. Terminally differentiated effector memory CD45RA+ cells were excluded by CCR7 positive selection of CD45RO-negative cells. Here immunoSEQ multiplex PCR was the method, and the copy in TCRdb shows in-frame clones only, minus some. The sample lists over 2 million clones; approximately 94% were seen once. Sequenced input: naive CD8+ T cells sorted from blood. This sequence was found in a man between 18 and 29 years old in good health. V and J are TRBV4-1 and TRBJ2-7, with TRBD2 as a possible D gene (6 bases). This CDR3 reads CASSPRETGYEQYF. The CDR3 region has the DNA TGCGCCAGCAGCCCCCGGGAGACTGGCTACGAGCAGTACTTC.